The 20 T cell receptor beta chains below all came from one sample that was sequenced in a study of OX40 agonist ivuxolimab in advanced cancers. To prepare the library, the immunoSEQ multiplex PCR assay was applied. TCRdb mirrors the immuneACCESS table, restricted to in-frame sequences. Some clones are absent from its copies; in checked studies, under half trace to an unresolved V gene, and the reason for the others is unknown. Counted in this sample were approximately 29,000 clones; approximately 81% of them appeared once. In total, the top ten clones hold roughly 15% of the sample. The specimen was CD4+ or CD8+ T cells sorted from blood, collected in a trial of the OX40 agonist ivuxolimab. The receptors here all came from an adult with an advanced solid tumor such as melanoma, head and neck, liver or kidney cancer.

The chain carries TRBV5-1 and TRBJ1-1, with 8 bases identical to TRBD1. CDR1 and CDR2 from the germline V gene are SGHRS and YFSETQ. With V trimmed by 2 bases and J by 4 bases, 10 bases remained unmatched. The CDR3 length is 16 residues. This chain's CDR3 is CASSFSGQGASTEAFF. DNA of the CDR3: TGCGCCAGCAGCTTTAGCGGGCAGGGGGCAAGCACTGAAGCTTTCTTT.

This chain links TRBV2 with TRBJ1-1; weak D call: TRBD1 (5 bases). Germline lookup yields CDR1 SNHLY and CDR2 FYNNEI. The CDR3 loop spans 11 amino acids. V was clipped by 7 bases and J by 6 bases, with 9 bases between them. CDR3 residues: CASKEGAEAFF. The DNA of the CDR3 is TGTGCCAGCAAGGAAGGGGCTGAAGCTTTCTTT.

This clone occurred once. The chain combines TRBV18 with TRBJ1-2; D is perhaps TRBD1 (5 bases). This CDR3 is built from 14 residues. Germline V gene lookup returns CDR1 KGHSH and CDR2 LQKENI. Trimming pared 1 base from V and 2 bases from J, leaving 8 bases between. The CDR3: CASSPQRGNYGYTF. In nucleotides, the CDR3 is TGTGCCAGCTCACCACAAAGGGGAAACTATGGCTACACCTTC.

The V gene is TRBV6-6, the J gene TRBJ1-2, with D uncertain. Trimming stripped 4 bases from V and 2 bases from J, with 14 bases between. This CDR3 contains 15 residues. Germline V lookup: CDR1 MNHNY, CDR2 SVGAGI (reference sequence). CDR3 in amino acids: CASSSPGSGNYGYTF. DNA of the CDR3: TGTGCCAGCAGTTCCCCCGGGTCGGGAAACTATGGCTACACCTTC.

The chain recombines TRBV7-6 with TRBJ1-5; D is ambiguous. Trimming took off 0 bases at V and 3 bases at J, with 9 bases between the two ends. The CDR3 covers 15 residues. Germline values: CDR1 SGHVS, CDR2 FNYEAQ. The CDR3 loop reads CASSLAEGFNQPQHF. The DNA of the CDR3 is TGTGCCAGCAGCTTAGCCGAGGGTTTCAATCAGCCCCAGCATTTT.

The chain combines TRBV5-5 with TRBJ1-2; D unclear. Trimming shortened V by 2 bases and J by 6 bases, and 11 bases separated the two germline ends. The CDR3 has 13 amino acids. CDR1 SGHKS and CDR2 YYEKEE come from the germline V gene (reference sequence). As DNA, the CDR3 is TGTGCCAGCAGCTTCAGAATCACGGATGGCTACACCTTC. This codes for CASSFRITDGYTF.

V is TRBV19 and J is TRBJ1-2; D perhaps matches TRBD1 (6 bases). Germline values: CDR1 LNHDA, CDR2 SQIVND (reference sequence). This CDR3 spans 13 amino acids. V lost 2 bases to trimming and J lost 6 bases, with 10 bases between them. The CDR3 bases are TGTGCCAGTAGTATATTGGCAGGGGATGGCTACACCTTC. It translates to CASSILAGDGYTF.

The CDR3 reads CASSLGTAMYGYTF. CDR3 nucleotides: TGTGCCAGCAGTTTAGGGACGGCGATGTATGGCTACACCTTC. The rearrangement joins TRBV28 to TRBJ1-2; perhaps TRBD1 as D (5 bases). The V end lost 2 bases, the J end lost 5 bases, and 12 bases lay between the germline ends. From germline, CDR1 is MDHEN and CDR2 SYDVKM. CDR3 length equals 14 residues.

The CDR3 region has the DNA TGTGCAAGTCGAACAGGGGACTATGGCTACACCTTC. Translating gives CASRTGDYGYTF. The V gene is TRBV12-2, the J gene TRBJ1-2; the DNA was not compared with TRBD1, the D call given in the table. TRBV12-2 is designated a pseudogene. The CDR3 is made up of 12 amino acids.

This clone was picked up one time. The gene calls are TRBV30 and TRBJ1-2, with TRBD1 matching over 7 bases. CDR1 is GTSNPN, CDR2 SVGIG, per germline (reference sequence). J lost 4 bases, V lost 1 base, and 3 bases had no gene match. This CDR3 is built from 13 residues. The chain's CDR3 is CAWSGQGGYGYTF. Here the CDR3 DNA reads TGTGCCTGGAGTGGACAGGGAGGCTATGGCTACACCTTC.

The CDR3 spells CASSANGATNEKLFF. The CDR3 coding sequence is TGTGCCAGCAGCGCCAACGGGGCAACTAATGAAAAACTGTTTTTT. This sequence joins TRBV5-6 and TRBJ1-4; D is undetermined. Trimming shortened V by 4 bases and J by 0 bases, and 10 bases separated the two germline ends. This CDR3 contains 15 residues. Germline-derived CDR1 and CDR2 are SGHDT and YYEEEE. The complete variable domain, with remaining parts taken from reference TRBV5-6 and TRBJ1-4, reads DAGVTQSPTHLIKTRGQQVTLRCSPKSGHDTVSWYQQALGQGPQFIFQYYEEEERQRGNFPDRFSGHQFPNYSSELNVNALLLGDSALYLCASSANGATNEKLFFGSGTQLSVL.

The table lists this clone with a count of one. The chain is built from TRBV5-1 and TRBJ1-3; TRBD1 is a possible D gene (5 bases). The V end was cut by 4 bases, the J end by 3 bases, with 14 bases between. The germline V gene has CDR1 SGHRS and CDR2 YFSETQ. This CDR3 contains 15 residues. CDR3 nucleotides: TGCGCCAGCAGCCCCGGGGCAGCAAATGGAAACACCATATATTTT. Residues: CASSPGAANGNTIYF.

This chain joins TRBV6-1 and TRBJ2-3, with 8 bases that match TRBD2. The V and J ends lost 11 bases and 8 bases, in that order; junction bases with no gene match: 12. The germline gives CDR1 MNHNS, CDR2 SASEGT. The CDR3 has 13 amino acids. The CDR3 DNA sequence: TGTGCCTCACGGGGGGGGGACCTCGGTACGCAGTATTTT. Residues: CASRGGDLGTQYF.

The CDR3 DNA reads TGTGCCAGCAGTTTACTCAGGGGCCCTGAAAAACTGTTTTTT. It translates to CASSLLRGPEKLFF. The rearrangement links TRBV28 to TRBJ1-4; TRBD1 might be the D (6 bases). Between the trimmed V and J ends, which lost 2 bases and 7 bases, there was a span of 11 bases. Germline assignment: CDR1 MDHEN and CDR2 SYDVKM. The CDR3 covers 14 residues.

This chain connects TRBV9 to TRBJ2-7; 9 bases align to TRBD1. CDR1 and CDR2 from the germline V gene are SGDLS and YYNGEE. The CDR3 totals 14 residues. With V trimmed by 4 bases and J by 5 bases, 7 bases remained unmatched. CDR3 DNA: TGTGCCAGCAGCCTCCCAGGGACAGGGAACGAGCAGTACTTC. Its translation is CASSLPGTGNEQYF.

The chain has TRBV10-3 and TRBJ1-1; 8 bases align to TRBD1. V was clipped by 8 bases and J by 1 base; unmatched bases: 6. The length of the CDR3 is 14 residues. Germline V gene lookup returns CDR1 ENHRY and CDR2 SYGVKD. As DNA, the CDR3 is TGTGCCATCCACCCAGGGGGCAAGAACACTGAAGCTTTCTTT. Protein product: CAIHPGGKNTEAFF.

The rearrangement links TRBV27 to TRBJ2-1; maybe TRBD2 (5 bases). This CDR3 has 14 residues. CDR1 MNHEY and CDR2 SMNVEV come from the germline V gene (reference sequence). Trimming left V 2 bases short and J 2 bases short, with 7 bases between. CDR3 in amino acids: CASSLPGAYNEQFF. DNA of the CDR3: TGTGCCAGCAGTTTACCCGGGGCCTACAATGAGCAGTTCTTC.

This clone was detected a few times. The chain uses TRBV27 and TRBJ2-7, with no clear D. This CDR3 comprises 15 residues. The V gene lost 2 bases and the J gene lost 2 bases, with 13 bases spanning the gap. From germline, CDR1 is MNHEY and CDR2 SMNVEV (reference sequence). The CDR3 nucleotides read TGTGCCAGCAGTTTAGAAGGCGGTCAGCCCTACGAGCAGTACTTC. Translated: CASSLEGGQPYEQYF.

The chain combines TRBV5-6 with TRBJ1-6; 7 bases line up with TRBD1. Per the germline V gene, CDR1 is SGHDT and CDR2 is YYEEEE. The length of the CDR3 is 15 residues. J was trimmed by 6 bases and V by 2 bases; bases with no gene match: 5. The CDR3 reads CASSLRPGGNSPLHF. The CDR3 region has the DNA TGTGCCAGCAGCTTAAGGCCAGGGGGTAATTCACCCCTCCACTTT. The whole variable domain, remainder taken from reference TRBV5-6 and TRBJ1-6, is DAGVTQSPTHLIKTRGQQVTLRCSPKSGHDTVSWYQQALGQGPQFIFQYYEEEERQRGNFPDRFSGHQFPNYSSELNVNALLLGDSALYLCASSLRPGGNSPLHFGNGTRLTVT.

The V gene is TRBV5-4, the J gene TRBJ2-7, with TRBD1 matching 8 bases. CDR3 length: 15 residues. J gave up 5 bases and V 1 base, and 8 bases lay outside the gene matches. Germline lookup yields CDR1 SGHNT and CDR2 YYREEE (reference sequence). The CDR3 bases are TGTGCCAGCAGCTTGAGGCACAGGGGGTCTCACGAGCAGTACTTC. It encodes CASSLRHRGSHEQYF. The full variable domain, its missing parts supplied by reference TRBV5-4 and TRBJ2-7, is ETGVTQSPTHLIKTRGQQVTLRCSSQSGHNTVSWYQQALGQGPQFIFQYYREEENGRGNFPPRFSGLQFPNYSSELNVNALELDDSALYLCASSLRHRGSHEQYFGPGTRLTVT.